This T cell receptor beta chain is drawn from a study of Ad26.COV2.S vaccination and SARS-CoV-2 variants. Sequencing was performed with immunoSEQ multiplex PCR; in TCRdb, only in-frame clones are kept and a portion is missing. The sample has approximately 460,000 clones; around 89% are singletons. Turning to this clone: As yet, its antigen is unknown.

Treatment here: roughly 19 received Ad26.COV2.S at low or high dose, single or two shots; about 5 received placebo; per-sample allocation not given. Sampling took place 63 days after the first vaccine or placebo injection. CDR1 and CDR2 (germline): MNHEY, SVGAGI. V was pared by 8 bases and J by 3 bases, with 17 bases between. The CDR3 extends over 15 amino acids. Study findings and constraints: Placebo and vaccine recipients had non-spike TCR breadth that was similar. The TCR breadth and depth analyses may have produced an underestimate of total T cell responses.

The sample consisted of peripheral blood, taken in a trial of Ad26.COV2.S vaccine versus placebo. The chain combines TRBV6-5 with TRBJ1-3; unclear D gene. This receptor was taken from a person between 18 and 59 years old who received the Ad26.COV2.S COVID-19 vaccine or a placebo. The CDR3 nucleotides read TGTGCCAGCGGCCGGGGTGATAGTTTTGGAAACACCATATATTTT. It yields the protein CASGRGDSFGNTIYF.